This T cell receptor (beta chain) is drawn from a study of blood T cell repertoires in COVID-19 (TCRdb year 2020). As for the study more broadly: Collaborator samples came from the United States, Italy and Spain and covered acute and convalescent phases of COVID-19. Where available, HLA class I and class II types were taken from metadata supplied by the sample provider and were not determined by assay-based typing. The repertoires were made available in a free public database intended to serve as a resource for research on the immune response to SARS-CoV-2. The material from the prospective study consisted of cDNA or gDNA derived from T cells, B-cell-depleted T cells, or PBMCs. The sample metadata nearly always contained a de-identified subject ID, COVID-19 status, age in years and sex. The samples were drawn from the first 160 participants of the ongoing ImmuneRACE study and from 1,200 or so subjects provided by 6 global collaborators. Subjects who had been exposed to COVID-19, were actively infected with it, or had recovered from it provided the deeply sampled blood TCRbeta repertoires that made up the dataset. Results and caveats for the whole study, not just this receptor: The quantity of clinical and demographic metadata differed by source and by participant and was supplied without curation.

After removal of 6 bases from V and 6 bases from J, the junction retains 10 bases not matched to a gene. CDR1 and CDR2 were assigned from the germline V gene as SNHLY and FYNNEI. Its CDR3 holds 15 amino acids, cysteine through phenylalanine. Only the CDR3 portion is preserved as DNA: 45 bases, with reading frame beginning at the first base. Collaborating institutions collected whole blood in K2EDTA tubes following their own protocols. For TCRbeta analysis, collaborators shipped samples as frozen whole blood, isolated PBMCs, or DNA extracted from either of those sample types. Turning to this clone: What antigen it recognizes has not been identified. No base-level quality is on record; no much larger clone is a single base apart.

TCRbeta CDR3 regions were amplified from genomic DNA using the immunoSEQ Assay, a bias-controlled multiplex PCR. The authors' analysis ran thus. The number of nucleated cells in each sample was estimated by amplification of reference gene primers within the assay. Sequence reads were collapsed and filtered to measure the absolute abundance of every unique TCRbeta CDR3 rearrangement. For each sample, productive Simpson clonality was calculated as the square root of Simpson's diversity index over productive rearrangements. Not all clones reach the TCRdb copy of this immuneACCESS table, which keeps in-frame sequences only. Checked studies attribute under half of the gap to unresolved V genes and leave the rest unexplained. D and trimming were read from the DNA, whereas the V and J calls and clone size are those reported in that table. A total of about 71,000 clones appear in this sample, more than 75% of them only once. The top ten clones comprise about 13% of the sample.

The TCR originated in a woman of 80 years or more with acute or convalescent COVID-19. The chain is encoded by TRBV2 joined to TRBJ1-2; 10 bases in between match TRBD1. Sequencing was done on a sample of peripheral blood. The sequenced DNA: TGTGCCAGCAGGGATGACAGGGGGCGGAGGAATGGCTACACCTTC. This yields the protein CASRDDRGRRNGYTF. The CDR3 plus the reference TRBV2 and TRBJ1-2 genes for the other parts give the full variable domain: EPEVTQTPSHQVTQMGQEVILRCVPISNHLYFYWYRQILGQKVEFLVSFYNNEISEKSEIFDDQFSVERPDGSNFTLKIRSTKLEDSAMYFCASRDDRGRRNGYTFGSGTRLTVV.